The next 16 T cell receptor beta chains were all read from a single sample in a study of OX40 agonist ivuxolimab in advanced cancers. Libraries were prepared by immunoSEQ multiplex PCR; TCRdb keeps only in-frame clonotypes and omits some of them. In the table there are 80,000 or so clones, around nine tenths of which are singletons. Here the sequenced sample was CD4+ or CD8+ T cells sorted from blood, taken in a trial of the OX40 agonist ivuxolimab. These receptors all come from an adult with an advanced solid tumor such as melanoma, head and neck, liver or kidney cancer.

This clone was counted once. The gene calls are TRBV30 and TRBJ1-2, with a possible D match to TRBD1 (5 bases). CDR1 and CDR2 (germline): GTSNPN, SVGIG (reference sequence). The CDR3 sequence is 10 residues long. Trimming left V 8 bases short and J 14 bases short, with 18 bases between. DNA for the CDR3: TGTGCCGGAAGAACAGGCGGCTGGACCTTC. It codes for CAGRTGGWTF. Using reference TRBV30 and TRBJ1-2 for the parts outside the CDR3, the full variable domain is SQTIHQWPATLVQPVGSPLSLECTVEGTSNPNLYWYRQAAGRGLQLLFYSVGIGQISSEVPQNLSASRPQDRQFILSSKKLLLSDSGFYLCAGRTGGWTFGSGTRLTVV.

The gene calls are TRBV5-5 and TRBJ1-1, with 8 positions matching TRBD1. The CDR3 consists of 13 residues. Trimming cost V 4 bases and J 3 bases; bases outside gene matches: 2. Germline-derived CDR1 and CDR2 are SGHKS and YYEKEE (reference sequence). The CDR3 here is CASSPTGDTEAFF. CDR3 DNA: TGTGCCAGCAGCCCGACAGGGGACACTGAAGCTTTCTTT.

The chain is built from TRBV28 and TRBJ2-1; D not resolved. The V gene lost 6 bases and the J gene lost 0 bases, with 15 bases spanning the gap. The CDR3 covers 16 residues. Germline V CDR1 and CDR2: MDHEN, SYDVKM. The chain's CDR3 is CASRTTDAGSYNEQFF. The CDR3 DNA reads TGTGCCAGCAGAACCACGGACGCCGGCTCCTACAATGAGCAGTTCTTC.

This clone was observed once. The chain is built from TRBV6-1 and TRBJ2-3; D remains ambiguous. Germline V gene data show CDR1 as MNHNS and CDR2 as SASEGT. Trimming pared 3 bases from V and 2 bases from J, leaving 6 bases between. The CDR3 totals 13 residues. CDR3 sequence reads: CASSDRFTDTQYF. CDR3 coding DNA: TGTGCCAGCAGTGACAGGTTCACAGATACGCAGTATTTT.

This rearrangement joins TRBV5-1 to TRBJ2-1; TRBD1 matches at 7 bases. J lost 8 bases, V lost 2 bases, and 13 bases had no gene match. This CDR3 spans 16 amino acids. Germline loops: CDR1 SGHRS, CDR2 YFSETQ. The CDR3 nucleotides read TGCGCCAGCAGCTTATCCCCGGGACAGAGGAAGGATGAGCAGTTCTTC. It specifies CASSLSPGQRKDEQFF. The variable domain in full, completed from reference TRBV5-1 and TRBJ2-1, reads KAGVTQTPRYLIKTRGQQVTLSCSPISGHRSVSWYQQTPGQGLQFLFEYFSETQRNKGNFPGRFSGRQFSNSRSEMNVSTLELGDSALYLCASSLSPGQRKDEQFFGPGTRLTVL.

This chain links TRBV29-1 with TRBJ1-2; the match to TRBD1 covers 7 bases. The ends lost 1 base at V and 7 bases at J; junction bases unmatched: 3. The CDR3 extends over 12 amino acids. CDR1 SQVTM and CDR2 ANQGSEA come from the germline V gene. The DNA for the CDR3 is TGCAGCGTTGAAGGACAGGGATCTGGCTACACCTTC. Translated, it gives CSVEGQGSGYTF. Drawing the rest from reference TRBV29-1 and TRBJ1-2, the complete variable domain is SAVISQKPSRDICQRGTSLTIQCQVDSQVTMMFWYRQQPGQSLTLIATANQGSEATYESGFVIDKFPISRPNLTFSTLTVSNMSPEDSSIYLCSVEGQGSGYTFGSGTRLTVV.

The chain has TRBV5-4 and TRBJ2-7, with 7 bases identical to TRBD2. J lost 2 bases, V lost 5 bases, and 10 bases had no gene match. Germline CDR1 and CDR2: SGHNT and YYREEE (reference sequence). The CDR3 runs 15 residues. The DNA of the CDR3 is TGTGCCAGCAGTCTTGGACTAGTCTCAACCTACGAGCAGTACTTC. It codes for CASSLGLVSTYEQYF.

V gene TRBV6-1 combines with J gene TRBJ1-1; maybe TRBD1 (6 bases). V lost 10 bases, J lost 3 bases, and 15 bases lay in between. The CDR3 has 13 amino acids. Germline lookup yields CDR1 MNHNS and CDR2 SASEGT. In DNA form, the CDR3 reads TGTGCCACCAACCCCGGGGGGCACACTGAAGCTTTCTTT. Protein: CATNPGGHTEAFF.

The V and J genes are TRBV10-1 and TRBJ2-7, with TRBD1 matching over 9 bases. The trim removed 0 bases at V and 9 bases at J, leaving 6 bases unmatched. Looked up from germline, CDR1 is WNHNN and CDR2 is SYGVQD (reference sequence). CDR3 length equals 14 residues. The CDR3 region is CASSESGTGLVQYF. The CDR3 DNA sequence: TGCGCCAGCAGTGAGTCGGGGACAGGGCTGGTGCAGTACTTC.

The chain carries TRBV5-4 and TRBJ1-5; TRBD1 agrees at 9 bases. The CDR3 is made up of 15 amino acids. The V gene's germline CDR1 is SGHNT and CDR2 YYREEE (reference sequence). After removal of 4 bases from V and 4 bases from J, the junction contained 6 bases not matched to a gene. This chain's CDR3 is CASSVSGTGNQPQHF. The CDR3 DNA reads TGTGCCAGCAGCGTGAGCGGGACAGGGAATCAGCCCCAGCATTTT.

This chain links TRBV11-2 with TRBJ2-7; 7 nucleotides align to TRBD1. CDR3 length: 15 amino acids. Germline V lookup: CDR1 SGHAT, CDR2 FQNNGV. V gave up 3 bases and J gave up 6 bases; unmatched junction bases: 11. CDR3 coding DNA: TGTGCCAGCAGCTTTGGTCCGCCGACAGGGATCGAGCAGTACTTC. It translates to CASSFGPPTGIEQYF.

V gene TRBV20-1 combines with J gene TRBJ1-2; no clear D. V was shortened by 6 bases and J by 7 bases, with 9 bases between the two germline ends. The CDR3 loop spans 10 amino acids. CDR1 is DFQATT, CDR2 SNEGSKA, per germline (reference sequence). CDR3 amino acids: CSAPPGGYTF. Here the CDR3 DNA reads TGCAGTGCCCCCCCGGGTGGCTACACCTTC.

The CDR3: CASSKVGEGLPSYEQYF. The CDR3 bases are TGTGCCAGCAGCAAAGTTGGTGAGGGGCTCCCCTCCTACGAGCAGTACTTC. The rearrangement joins TRBV21-1 to TRBJ2-7. TRBV21-1 is a pseudogene locus. This CDR3 is built from 17 residues.

CDR3 DNA sequence: TGTGCCAGCAGCCCACCACAGGGGATCACTGGAAACACCATATATTTT. Protein: CASSPPQGITGNTIYF. This chain links TRBV14 with TRBJ1-3, with TRBD1 matching 7 bases. J lost 2 bases, V lost 4 bases, and 8 bases had no gene match. The CDR3 has 16 amino acids. Germline CDR1 SGHDN, CDR2 FVKESK.

The chain employs TRBV7-9 and TRBJ1-1; perhaps TRBD1 as D (5 bases). The V gene's germline CDR1 is SEHNR and CDR2 FQNEAQ (reference sequence). The CDR3 length is 14 residues. V was shortened by 5 bases and J by 3 bases, with 13 bases between the two germline ends. CDR3 in amino acids: CASSLRELDTEAFF. CDR3 nucleotide sequence: TGTGCCAGCAGCCTCAGGGAGTTGGACACTGAAGCTTTCTTT.

The rearrangement joins TRBV11-2 to TRBJ2-7, with D unresolved. Germline CDR1 reads SGHAT; CDR2 reads FQNNGV. The CDR3 is made up of 13 amino acids. V dropped 6 bases and J dropped 1 base, with 10 bases sitting between them. CDR3 sequence (DNA): TGTGCCAGCAGTAAAGTGGGGTCCTACGAGCAGTACTTC. Translated: CASSKVGSYEQYF.